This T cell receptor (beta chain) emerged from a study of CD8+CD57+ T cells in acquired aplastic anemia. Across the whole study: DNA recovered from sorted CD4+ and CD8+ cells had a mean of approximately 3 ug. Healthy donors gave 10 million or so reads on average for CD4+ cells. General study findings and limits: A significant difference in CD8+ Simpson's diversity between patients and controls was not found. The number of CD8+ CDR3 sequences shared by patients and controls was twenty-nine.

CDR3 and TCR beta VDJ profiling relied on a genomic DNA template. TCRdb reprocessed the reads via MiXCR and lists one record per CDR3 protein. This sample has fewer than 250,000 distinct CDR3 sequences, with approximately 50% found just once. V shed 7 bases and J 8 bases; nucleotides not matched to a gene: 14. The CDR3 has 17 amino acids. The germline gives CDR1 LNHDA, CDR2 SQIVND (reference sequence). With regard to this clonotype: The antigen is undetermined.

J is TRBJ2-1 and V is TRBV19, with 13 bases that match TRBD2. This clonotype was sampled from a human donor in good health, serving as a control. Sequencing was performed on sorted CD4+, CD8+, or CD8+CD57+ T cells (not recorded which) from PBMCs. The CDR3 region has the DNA TGTGCCAGTACCTTAACTAGCGGGGGGGCCGGGTTGGATGAGCAGTTCTTC. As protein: CASTLTSGGAGLDEQFF.